This T cell receptor beta chain was sequenced for a study of blood T cell repertoires in COVID-19. At the level of the study: Italy, Spain and the United States were the sources of the convalescent and acute COVID-19 samples. Sources were T cells, B-cell-depleted T cells, or PBMCs; the material itself was cDNA or gDNA.

This table comes from immunoSEQ multiplex PCR, and its TCRdb copy is limited to in-frame clones, with some not included. The sample includes about 140,000 clones, around 90% seen only once; the top ten take 1.8%. V was clipped by 0 bases and J by 2 bases, with 10 bases between them. Germline lookup yields CDR1 SGHRS and CDR2 YFSETQ. This CDR3 region has 15 residues. The clonotype originates from a man between 65 and 85 years old with acute or convalescent COVID-19. The chain couples TRBV5-1 to TRBJ2-3; D is uncertain. Sequences were obtained from peripheral blood. The DNA for the CDR3 is TGCGCCAGCAGCTTGGGGAGAGGTTTCACAGATACGCAGTATTTT. It translates to CASSLGRGFTDTQYF.